This T cell receptor beta chain was captured by sequencing in a study of T cells after yellow fever vaccination. About the research overall: For low cell numbers, libraries were made with SMART-Seq v4 Ultra Low Input. Study results and caveats: The secondary response was weaker but peaked faster, day 5 versus 15. Reappearance after the booster was observed for most primary-vaccination clones (roughly 97% CD4, about 90% CD8).

UMIs were added to TCR cDNA along with a universal primer site when it was made by 5'RACE template switching. MiXCR, run by TCRdb on the 5' RACE reads, gives a single entry per CDR3 protein. The profile shows a few hundred thousand distinct CDR3 sequences, about 8.3% of them singletons. V was clipped by 5 bases and J by 7 bases, with 14 bases between them. CDR3 length equals 13 residues. CDR1 is SGHTA and CDR2 is FQGNSA in the germline V gene. On this clonotype: The antigen is undetermined.

The sequence came from a man aged 18-30 years who received the YFV17D yellow fever vaccine. Sequencing used PBMCs, obtained about 49 days after the first yellow fever vaccination. V usage is TRBV7-2 and J usage is TRBJ1-1; perhaps TRBD1 as D (6 bases). The CDR3 loop reads CASSDGGVLEAFF. The DNA of the CDR3 is TGTGCCAGCAGCGACGGGGGCGTCCTTGAAGCTTTCTTT.